The 17 T cell receptor beta chains below were found in one sample sequenced in a study of blood T cells in healthy people across ages. It was with a sample-barcoded 5' primer and a J-beta primer mix that a second PCR of roughly 6 to 11 cycles was run. MiXCR, applied by TCRdb to the 5' RACE reads, yields one record per CDR3 protein. The sample carries almost 1 million distinct CDR3 sequences, 51% recorded once. The sample was blood. The receptors shown here come from a woman aged 60-75 years in good health.

The rearrangement joins TRBV28 to TRBJ2-5; 7 bases map to TRBD1. CDR1 is MDHEN, CDR2 SYDVKM, per germline. J lost 9 bases, V lost 5 bases, and 15 bases had no gene match. The CDR3 is 15 amino acids. CDR3 in amino acids: CASSERTGALRAQYF. Written as DNA, the CDR3 is TGTGCCAGCAGTGAACGGACAGGTGCACTCAGGGCCCAGTACTTC. The complete variable domain, with remaining parts taken from reference TRBV28 and TRBJ2-5, reads DVKVTQSSRYLVKRTGEKVFLECVQDMDHENMFWYRQDPGLGLRLIYFSYDVKMKEKGDIPEGYSVSREKKERFSLILESASTNQTSMYLCASSERTGALRAQYFGPGTRLLVL.

This clonotype was seen more than once but under ten times. The chain recombines TRBV6-2 or TRBV6-3 with TRBJ2-2; D is perhaps TRBD1 (6 bases). The germline V gene encodes CDR1 MNHEY and CDR2 SVGEGT. The CDR3 covers 18 residues. V shed 2 bases and J shed 0 bases, with 16 bases lying between them. The CDR3 protein is CASSYRPDRIANTGELFF. In DNA form, the CDR3 reads TGTGCCAGCAGTTACCGACCGGACAGAATCGCGAACACCGGGGAGCTGTTTTTT.

This clonotype has a handful of counts. This chain connects TRBV20-1 to TRBJ2-1; the match to TRBD2 covers 10 bases. The junction had 5 bases not matched to a gene; V was cut back by 4 bases and J by 5 bases. This CDR3 comprises 14 residues. Germline V gene sequence: CDR1 DFQATT, CDR2 SNEGSKA (reference sequence). The CDR3 protein is CSAKASGRDNEQFF. CDR3 in DNA: TGCAGTGCTAAAGCGAGCGGGAGGGACAATGAGCAGTTCTTC.

J is TRBJ1-3 and V is TRBV29-1; no firm D call. V shed 6 bases and J shed 0 bases, with 9 bases lying between them. Germline V CDR1 and CDR2: SQVTM, ANQGSEA. The CDR3 length is 13 residues. CDR3 sequence reads: CSVVNYSGNTIYF. Here the CDR3 DNA reads TGCAGCGTCGTCAATTACTCTGGAAACACCATATATTTT.

This clonotype was detected many times. V is TRBV29-1 and J is TRBJ2-5; D unresolved. This CDR3 contains 14 residues. Germline lookup yields CDR1 SQVTM and CDR2 ANQGSEA. V was clipped by 5 bases and J by 5 bases, with 18 bases between them. CDR3 nucleotide sequence: TGCAGCGTTCGCCTTACAGATGTAAGGGAGACCCAGTACTTC. Its protein is CSVRLTDVRETQYF.

This chain joins TRBV18 and TRBJ1-2; D is undetermined. This CDR3 comprises 14 residues. The V gene's germline CDR1 is KGHSH and CDR2 LQKENI. Trimming pared 3 bases from V and 2 bases from J, leaving 10 bases between. This CDR3 reads CASSPEGLNYGYTF. In DNA, the CDR3 is TGTGCCAGCTCACCCGAGGGTCTAAACTATGGCTACACCTTC.

This chain connects TRBV27 to TRBJ2-5; TRBD1 agrees at 7 bases. V trimming: 4 bases; J trimming: 11 bases; junction bases outside the gene matches: 16. The germline V gene has CDR1 MNHEY and CDR2 SMNVEV (reference sequence). The CDR3 consists of 15 residues. The CDR3: CASSSTGPPRGEQYF. The CDR3, as DNA: TGTGCCAGCAGTTCGACAGGGCCTCCCCGTGGTGAGCAGTACTTC.

V gene TRBV18 combines with J gene TRBJ2-7, with a weak D call TRBD2 (6 bases). The germline gives CDR1 KGHSH, CDR2 LQKENI. V shed 1 base and J shed 5 bases, with 6 bases lying between them. The CDR3 sequence is 12 residues long. The CDR3 sequence: CASSPQRDEQYF. Here the CDR3 DNA reads TGTGCCAGCTCACCACAGCGGGACGAGCAGTACTTC.

This clonotype was counted a few times. The gene calls are TRBV7-2 and TRBJ2-5, with 10 bases matching TRBD2. This CDR3 is built from 14 residues. With 3 bases clipped from V and 5 bases from J, the junction kept 3 bases outside the gene matches. Per the germline V gene, CDR1 is SGHTA and CDR2 is FQGNSA. The CDR3 sequence: CASSFQAGGETQYF. The DNA of the CDR3 is TGTGCCAGCAGCTTCCAAGCGGGAGGGGAGACCCAGTACTTC.

This chain joins TRBV29-1 and TRBJ1-2, with 7 nucleotides matching TRBD1. Unmatched junction bases numbered 12, after V lost 6 bases and J lost 5 bases. CDR1 and CDR2 from the germline V gene are SQVTM and ANQGSEA. The CDR3 sequence is 14 residues long. The CDR3 DNA is TGCAGCGTCTACTCGGGACAGCTTCGTTATGGCTACACCTTC. This translates into CSVYSGQLRYGYTF.

The rearrangement uses TRBV25-1 and TRBJ2-3; 8 nucleotides match TRBD1. J gave up 8 bases and V 4 bases, and 11 bases lay outside the gene matches. Germline lookup yields CDR1 MGHDK and CDR2 SYGVNS. The CDR3 loop spans 15 amino acids. CDR3 residues: CASSATTDRGPTQYF. The CDR3 DNA sequence: TGTGCCAGCAGTGCCACAACAGACAGGGGTCCTACGCAGTATTTT. Using reference TRBV25-1 and TRBJ2-3 for the parts outside the CDR3, the full variable domain is EADIYQTPRYLVIGTGKKITLECSQTMGHDKMYWYQQDPGMELHLIHYSYGVNSTEKGDLSSESTVSRIRTEHFPLTLESARPSHTSQYLCASSATTDRGPTQYFGPGTRLTVL.

This chain uses TRBV6-2 or TRBV6-3 with TRBJ2-2; TRBD2 matches 10 bases. This CDR3 region has 16 residues. CDR1 is MNHEY and CDR2 is SVGEGT in the germline V gene. J gave up 8 bases and V 4 bases, and 10 bases lay outside the gene matches. CDR3 coding DNA: TGTGCCAGCAGTTTCCCGACTAGCGGGCTACGTGGGGAGCTGTTTTTT. Its protein is CASSFPTSGLRGELFF.

This clonotype occurred once. The V and J genes are TRBV20-1 and TRBJ2-5, with TRBD2 matching 8 bases. The CDR3 has 14 residues. Trimming at V came to 6 bases and at J to 11 bases, leaving 17 bases not matched to a gene. From germline, CDR1 is DFQATT and CDR2 SNEGSKA (reference sequence). The CDR3 here is CSAPTSGSSNEQYF. CDR3 nucleotide sequence: TGCAGTGCGCCTACCAGCGGGAGTAGCAATGAGCAGTACTTC.

The gene calls are TRBV10-1 and TRBJ2-5; tentative D call: TRBD2 (6 bases). The DNA end lines up better with TRBJ2-7; the J call may be wrong. From germline, CDR1 is WNHNN and CDR2 SYGVQD (reference sequence). This CDR3 is built from 13 residues. DNA for the CDR3: TGCGCCAGCAGGGGACTCAAAGGGTACGAGCAGTACTTC. This translates into CASRGLKGYEQYF.

There are a few counts of this clonotype. This rearrangement joins TRBV7-9 to TRBJ2-7, with D perhaps matching TRBD1 (6 bases). This CDR3 has 14 amino acids. V was clipped by 4 bases and J by 2 bases, with 12 bases between them. Germline loops: CDR1 SEHNR, CDR2 FQNEAQ (reference sequence). The chain's CDR3 is CASSSSTGTYEQYF. Here the CDR3 DNA reads TGTGCCAGCAGCTCCTCGACAGGCACCTACGAGCAGTACTTC.

The sample holds one count of this clonotype. Germline is not matched at one junction end, which may reflect a read error. The chain employs TRBV7-2 and TRBJ1-2; D is possibly TRBD1 (5 bases). The germline CDR1 and CDR2 sequences are SGHTA and FQGNSA. This CDR3 spans 14 amino acids. The CDR3 coding sequence is TGTGCCGGCAGCCGGGACTCCGGGACTTATGGCTACACCTTC. Its translation: CAGSRDSGTYGYTF. The full variable domain, its missing parts supplied by reference TRBV7-2 and TRBJ1-2, is GAGVSQSPSNKVTEKGKDVELRCDPISGHTALYWYRQSLGQGLEFLIYFQGNSAPDKSGLPSDRFSAERTGGSVSTLTIQRTQQEDSAVYLCAGSRDSGTYGYTFGSGTRLTVV.

This chain links TRBV9 with TRBJ2-2, with TRBD1 matching over 7 bases. Germline V gene lookup returns CDR1 SGDLS and CDR2 YYNGEE. The CDR3 spans 15 residues. The V segment lost 1 base and the J segment 4 bases; nucleotides outside the gene matches: 4. This CDR3 is CASSVTGVLTGELFF. The CDR3 DNA sequence: TGTGCCAGCAGCGTAACAGGGGTCCTCACCGGGGAGCTGTTTTTT.